This TCR beta chain was obtained from a study of cytomegalovirus exposure and HLA in healthy donors. Overall study context: As an earlier analysis found, 150 million to 200 million T cells yielded over 95 million unique TCR beta sequences.

V lost 1 base to trimming and J lost 0 bases; unmatched junction nucleotides: 6. Germline CDR1 SGHRS, CDR2 YFSETQ. The CDR3 has 18 amino acids. With 60 Vbeta and 13 Jbeta primers, the PCR was carried out. Produced via immunoSEQ multiplex PCR; TCRdb's table is partial and in-frame only. Of around 100,000 clones listed, roughly 78% are singletons. Sequenced input: PBMCs. This rearrangement joins TRBV5-1 to TRBJ2-1, with 11 bases lining up with TRBD2. This receptor was taken from a male donor in good health and CMV-seropositive. This CDR3 is CASSLRLAGKSSYNEQFF. CDR3 nucleotide sequence: TGCGCCAGCAGCTTGCGACTAGCGGGAAAGAGCTCCTACAATGAGCAGTTCTTC.